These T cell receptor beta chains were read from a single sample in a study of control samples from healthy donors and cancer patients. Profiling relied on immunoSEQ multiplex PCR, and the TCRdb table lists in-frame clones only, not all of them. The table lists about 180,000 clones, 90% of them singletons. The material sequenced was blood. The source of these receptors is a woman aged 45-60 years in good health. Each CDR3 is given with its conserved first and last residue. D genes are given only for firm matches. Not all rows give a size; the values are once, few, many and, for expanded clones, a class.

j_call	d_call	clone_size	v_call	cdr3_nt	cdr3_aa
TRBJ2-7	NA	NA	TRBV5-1	TGCGCCAGCAGCTTAGCGACAGGAGGGTACGAGCAGTACTTC	CASSLATGGYEQYF
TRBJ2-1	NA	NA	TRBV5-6	TGTGCCAGCAGCCCGCTAGCGCCAAGCTCCTACAATGAGCAGTTCTTC	CASSPLAPSSYNEQFF
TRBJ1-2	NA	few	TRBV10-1	TGCGCCAGCAGACAGGGATCGTGTGGCTACACCTTC	CASRQGSCGYTF
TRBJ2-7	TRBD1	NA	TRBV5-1	TGCGCCAGCAGCTTGGACGGGACAGGGGGCTACGAGCAGTACTTC	CASSLDGTGGYEQYF
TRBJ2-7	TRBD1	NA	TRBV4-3	TGCGCCAGCAGCCCCAATCAGGGGGCGACCTACGAGCAGTACTTC	CASSPNQGATYEQYF
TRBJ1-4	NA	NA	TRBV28	TGTGCCAGCAGCCTAGGGGGGGCGCGGGAAAAACTGTTTTTT	CASSLGGAREKLFF
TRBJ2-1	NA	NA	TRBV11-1	TGTGCCAGCAGCCCCAGCGGAGGCGGATACAATGAGCAGTTCTTC	CASSPSGGGYNEQFF
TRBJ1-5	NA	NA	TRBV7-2	TGTGCCAGCAGCTTAGCAGATGAGGGCAATCAGCCCCAGCATTTT	CASSLADEGNQPQHF
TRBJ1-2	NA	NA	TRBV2	TGTGCCAGCAGCGAGACCCACGGGATACGGTATGGCTACACCTTC	CASSETHGIRYGYTF
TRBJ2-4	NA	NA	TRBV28	TGTGCCAGCAGTCCGGCCCCCGGAGTGGAACACATTCAGTACTTC	CASSPAPGVEHIQYF
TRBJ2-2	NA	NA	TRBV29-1	TGCAGCGTTGATCGGGCCGGCGGGGAGCTGTTTTTT	CSVDRAGGELFF
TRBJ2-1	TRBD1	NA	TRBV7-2	TGTGCCAGCAGGGCGACAGGGCTTGAGCAGTTCTTC	CASRATGLEQFF
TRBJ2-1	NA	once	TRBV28	TGTGCCAGCAGTTGGGCCTACAATGAGCAGTTCTTC	CASSWAYNEQFF
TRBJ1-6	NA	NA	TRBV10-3	TGTGCCATCAGTGAGGGGGGACCCCCAGCAACAAATTCACCCCTCCACTTT	CAISEGGPPATNSPLHF
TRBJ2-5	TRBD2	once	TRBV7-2	TGTGCCAGCAGCTTAGGCCCAGCGGGAGTCCGGGAGACCCAGTACTTC	CASSLGPAGVRETQYF
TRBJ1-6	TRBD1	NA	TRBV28	TGTGCCAGCAGTGCGAGACAGGGACATAATTCACCCCTCCACTTT	CASSARQGHNSPLHF
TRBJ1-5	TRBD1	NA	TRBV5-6	TGTGCCAGCACACAGGGACAGGGGGCACAGCCCCAGCATTTT	CASTQGQGAQPQHF
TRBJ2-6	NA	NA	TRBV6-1	TGTGCCAGCAGTGAAAACTCTGGGGCCAACGTCCTGACTTTC	CASSENSGANVLTF
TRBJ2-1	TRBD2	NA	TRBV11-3	TGTGCCAGCAGCTTCAGTTCGGCGGGGGGGCCACACAATGAGCAGTTCTTC	CASSFSSAGGPHNEQFF
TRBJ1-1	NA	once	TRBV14	TGTGCCAGCAGCCAAGTGGGGGTTGGGAACACTGAAGCTTTCTTT	CASSQVGVGNTEAFF
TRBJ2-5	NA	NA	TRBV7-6	TGTGCCAGCAGCTTAGGAACTCAAGAGACCCAGTACTTC	CASSLGTQETQYF
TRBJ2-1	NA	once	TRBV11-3	TGTGCCAGCAGCAAGGGACCAGAAAACAATGAGCAGTTCTTC	CASSKGPENNEQFF
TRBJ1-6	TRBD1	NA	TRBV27	TGTGCCAGCAGGGGCGGACAGGGGAGCTCCTATAATTCACCCCTCCACTTT	CASRGGQGSSYNSPLHF
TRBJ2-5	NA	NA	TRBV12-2	TGTGCAAGTCGCCCGGCCCCCCCCCTGCCAGAGACCCAGTACTTC	CASRPAPPLPETQYF
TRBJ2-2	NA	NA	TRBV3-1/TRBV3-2	TGTGCCAGCAGCCCTCTTAGCGTCTTAAGCACCGGGGAGCTGTTTTTT	CASSPLSVLSTGELFF
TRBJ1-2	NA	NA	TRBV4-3	TGCGCCAGCAGCCACGTCCCGGCAGGGGTTAACTATGGCTACACCTTC	CASSHVPAGVNYGYTF
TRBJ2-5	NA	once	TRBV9	TGTGCCAGCAGCGTAGGCCCAACCGCGGAGACCCAGTACTTC	CASSVGPTAETQYF
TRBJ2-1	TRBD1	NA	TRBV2	TGTGCCAGCAGTGAACAGGGGGAATACAATGAGCAGTTCTTC	CASSEQGEYNEQFF
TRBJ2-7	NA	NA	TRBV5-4	TGTGCCAGCAGCTTGGTGCGGGAAGGCGAGCAGTACTTC	CASSLVREGEQYF
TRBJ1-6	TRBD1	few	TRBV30	TGTGCCTGGAGCCTCGGGACAGGGAATTCACCCCTCCACTTT	CAWSLGTGNSPLHF
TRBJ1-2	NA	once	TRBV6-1	TGTGCCAGCAGTGAAGCGGGGGCTAACTATGGCTACACCTTC	CASSEAGANYGYTF
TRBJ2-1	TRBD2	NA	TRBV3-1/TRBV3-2	TGTGCCAGCAGCCACTCCGGGACTAGCGCGGTCAATGAGCAGTTCTTC	CASSHSGTSAVNEQFF
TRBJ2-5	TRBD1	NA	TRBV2	TGTGCCAGCAGATTCCAGGGGGCAAGGCAGTACTTC	CASRFQGARQYF
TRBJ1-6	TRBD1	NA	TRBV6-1	TGTGCCAGCAGTGTATTCCGGGACAGGGAAGGGAATTCACCCCTCCACTTT	CASSVFRDREGNSPLHF
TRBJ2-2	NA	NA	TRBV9	TGTGCCAGCAGGTCTAGCCCTAACACCGGGGAGCTGTTTTTT	CASRSSPNTGELFF
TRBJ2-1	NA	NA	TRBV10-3	TGTGCCATCAGTGAGGCGTCAAGAGGGGTCCTCTACAATGAGCAGTTCTTC	CAISEASRGVLYNEQFF
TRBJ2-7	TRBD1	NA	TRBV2	TGTGCCAGCAGTGTGACAGGGGAAAACTACGAGCAGTACTTC	CASSVTGENYEQYF
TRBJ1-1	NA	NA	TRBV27	TGTGCCACCCTTGGGGGAGAGAACACTGAAGCTTTCTTT	CATLGGENTEAFF
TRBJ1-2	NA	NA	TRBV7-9	TGTGCCAGCAGCTTGCAGGGCAACTATGGCTACACCTTC	CASSLQGNYGYTF
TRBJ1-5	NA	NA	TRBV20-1	TGCAGTGCCCTCTTTAACGTGGCCCAGCATTTT	CSALFNVAQHF
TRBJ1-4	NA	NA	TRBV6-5	TGTGCCAGCGCCGGCTACCGTAATGAAAAACTGTTTTTT	CASAGYRNEKLFF
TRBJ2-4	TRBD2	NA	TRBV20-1	TGCAGTGCAAGTGGGGACTACAAAAACATTCAGTACTTC	CSASGDYKNIQYF
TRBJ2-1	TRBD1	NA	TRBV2	TGTGCCAGCAGGACAGGGGGCGGTCTATCCTACAATGAGCAGTTCTTC	CASRTGGGLSYNEQFF
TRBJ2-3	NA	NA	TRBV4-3	TGCGCCAGCAGCCAAGAGTGGGGCAGCCGCCTCACAGATACGCAGTATTTT	CASSQEWGSRLTDTQYF
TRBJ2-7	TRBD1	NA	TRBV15	TGTGCCACCAGCGAAGCCGGAGACAGGGCGAGGGAGCAGTACTTC	CATSEAGDRAREQYF
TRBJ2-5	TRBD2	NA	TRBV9	TGTGCCAGCAGCGTACTAGCGGGGCTCCAAGAGACCCAGTACTTC	CASSVLAGLQETQYF
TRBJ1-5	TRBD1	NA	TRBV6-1	TGTGCCAGCAACCTGAGGGGGCCGAATCAGCCCCAGCATTTT	CASNLRGPNQPQHF
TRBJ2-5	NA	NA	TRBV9	TGTGCCAGCAGCGCGGGACATCGGGAGACCCAGTACTTC	CASSAGHRETQYF
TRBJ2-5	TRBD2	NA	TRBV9	TGTGCCAGCAGCGTAGCAGCGGGGAGGGAGACCCAGTACTTC	CASSVAAGRETQYF
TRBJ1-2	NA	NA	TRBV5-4	TGTGCCAGCAGCTTGGTCCAGGTTAACTATGGCTACACCTTC	CASSLVQVNYGYTF
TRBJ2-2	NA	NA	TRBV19	TGTGCCAGTAGTTCGAGATCCCCCGGGGAGCTGTTTTTT	CASSSRSPGELFF